This T cell receptor beta chain stems from a study of cytomegalovirus exposure and HLA in healthy donors (TCRdb year 2017). At the level of the whole study: According to an earlier analysis of 550 to 700 of the donors, about 179 million T cells yielded some 110 million unique TCR beta sequences and 276 Gb of sequence data. An earlier analysis of fewer than 700 of the donors applied high-throughput TCR beta sequencing to assess whether each TCR beta V gene segment acted as functional or pseudogenic. All discovery cohort repertoires had been generated on a single sequencing platform. The aim of the study was to test whether cataloging public T cell receptors could identify signatures of past pathogen exposure. Besides the first cohort of hundreds of subjects, a separate validation cohort made up of roughly 120 different subjects was used. Rather than drawing on any new phenotypic data, the later analysis identified candidate immune exposures from TCR beta sequences and the way those sequences occurred across donors. A later genetic analysis took genome-wide SNP genotypes for about 55% of the 666 donors and used that subset as a discovery cohort. Of the 350 to 400 genotyped donors, approximately 83% fell in the genetic ancestry cluster associated with self-reported Caucasian donors. Because of strong linkage in the cohort, five DR-DQ haplotypes were treated as single units for association and clustering. Donor age, sex, ethnicity and CMV serostatus were compiled together with the repertoire data. Class I and class II HLA loci were covered by the typing at four-digit resolution. The study used immunosequencing to profile the T cell repertoires of 666 subjects and linked those repertoires to cytomegalovirus serostatus. High-throughput TCR immunosequencing, statistical association of individual TCRs with disease status, and machine learning were combined to predict cytomegalovirus infection status. Among almost 400 genotyped donors of the cohort, an average of around 240,000 unique TCR beta nucleotide sequences were sequenced per donor, approximately 20% of them non-productive. Typing coverage differed by locus: A, B, C, DRB1 and DQB1 were typed in about 629-630 donors, DQA1 in 522, DPA1 in approximately 600, and DPB1 in about 450. Roughly 300 gigabases of sequencing data and 70 million to 100 million unique TCR sequences were included in an early release covering about 700 HLA-typed donors. In a later analysis, previously published TCR beta repertoires from hundreds of donors were re-analyzed and high-resolution HLA genotyping was added so that TCR occurrence patterns could be studied.

For this clone: Its target antigen remains unknown. Base qualities were left out, and no much larger clone turns up one base away.

The cohort consisted of fewer than 700 healthy bone marrow donors. At the time of sampling, every cohort member was nominally healthy, though immune exposures that went unrecorded were likely present. The donor was CMV seronegative and belonged to the group of over 300 seronegative cohort members. A peripheral blood sample was provided by each donor, and peripheral blood mononuclear cells were used for TCR beta sequencing. Genomic DNA extraction from the blood cell samples was performed with the Qiagen DNeasy Blood Extraction Kit. The library was built by means of the immunoSEQ multiplex PCR assay. A mixture of 60 forward primers for TCR Vbeta segments and 13 reverse primers for TCR Jbeta segments was used in the multiplex PCR. The CDR3 region of rearranged TCR beta genes was amplified from genomic DNA with a multiplex PCR assay. On the Illumina HiSeq System, the amplified TCR beta libraries were sequenced as 87-base-pair reads. The paper's data handling went like this. In a later analysis, tens of millions of unique TCR beta chains were counted across the 650 to 700 repertoires, and approximately 11 million of these chains were shared by at least two donors. Raw reads were error-corrected and collapsed into unique sequences with a nearest-neighbor algorithm that merged closely related sequences to remove PCR and sequencing errors. CDR3 sequences were aligned to IMGT reference sequences to assign V, D and J gene segments. For a sequence to be retained, a match of at least six nucleotides to both a V gene segment and a J gene segment was required. A rearrangement was called productive if the CDR3 had no stop codons and remained in frame with V and J, and every other rearrangement was called non-productive. Following IMGT convention, CDR3 was defined as the stretch from the second conserved V-encoded cysteine up to the conserved J-encoded phenylalanine. In an earlier analysis of more than 550 of the donors, sequences lacking an unambiguous match to a single V gene segment were excluded. In an earlier analysis of some 590 of the donors, V segments were called functional above 56.7% productive rearrangements and were called segregating when the between-donor standard deviation exceeded 5%. A statistical classification framework was developed to diagnose cytomegalovirus status using the catalog of TCR beta chain sequences. In a later analysis, TCR nucleotide sequences were compared against IMGT/GENE-DB human TR gene sequences so that V and J genes could be assigned. The TCRdist pipeline was used in a later analysis to assign CDR3 sequences and most-parsimonious VDJ recombination scenarios. In a later analysis, each TCR beta chain was defined by its CDR3 amino acid sequence together with its V-gene family, and reads without a unique V-gene family were excluded. In a later analysis, approximately 640 highly shared, low-generation-probability nucleotide sequences were removed to address suspected cross-contamination and a sequencing artifact. For each public chain, a later analysis derived a clonal expansion index from normalized ranks of inferred template counts within each repertoire. Generation probabilities in a later analysis came from a VDJ recombination model fitted to out-of-frame rearrangements, and those results were checked against IGoR. A later analysis scored TCR-TCR, TCR-HLA and TCR-CMV co-occurrence with hypergeometric tests, applying a repertoire-size bias correction to TCR pairs. To estimate false discovery rates, a later analysis permuted the HLA or CMV assignments 20 times. In a later analysis, co-occurring TCRs were grouped with DBSCAN, and TCRdist sequence similarity was added when clustering was performed within HLA-allele-positive subsets. For co-occurrence clustering, repertoires with fewer than 30,000 or more than 120,000 public chains were excluded, along with 5 or 6 repertoires with anomalous nucleotide sharing. TCRdb's version of the immuneACCESS table is confined to in-frame rearrangements and falls short of the full clone set. An unresolved V gene accounts for under half of the shortfall where checked; the remainder is of unknown origin. The DNA gave D and trimming, while V, J and clone size come from that table. For this sample the table gives around 140,000 clones, of which 70% to 80% were detected only once. The top ten clones comprise approximately 1.5% of the sample.

V was cut back by 7 bases and J by 10 bases, leaving a gap of 19 bases between them. Sequences SGHAT (CDR1) and FQNNGV (CDR2) are obtained from the germline V gene. Taken from cysteine to phenylalanine, the CDR3 has 14 residues. Only the CDR3 DNA is retained, 42 bases long and in frame from the first base. Results and caveats for the whole study, not just this receptor: Because counts were too low, roughly 16 rarely observed V segments, including chromosome 9 orphons, were left out of the earlier analysis of 500 to 650 of the donors. A further reported finding was that TCR beta sequences accurately predicted the HLA-A and HLA-B alleles for most subjects in the first cohort. Correlated functional status among segregating V segments might be attributable to linkage disequilibrium, but an unknown experimental factor could not be ruled out. Compared with equally common non-associated chains, HLA-associated TCR beta chains in a later analysis were more clonally expanded and had lower generation probabilities. At a false discovery rate of 0.05, a later analysis linked some 17,000 TCR beta sequences to specific HLA alleles. The presence/absence analyses assumed that sequencing depth was roughly uniform across donors, and that assumption may not be true. Because HLA typing was unavailable for some donors at each locus, only the typed subset was used in association tests. When HLA alleles, especially DR and DQ, strongly co-occurred, attributing TCR associations to individual alleles was difficult. In a later analysis, the rate of TCR association differed among HLA loci, with DRB1 alleles having the most associated TCRs and HLA-C alleles having the fewest. Several of the top co-occurrence clusters appeared to be linked to parvovirus B19, influenza, CMV and Epstein-Barr virus, according to a later analysis. The sequencing pipeline was judged likely to have produced a cluster of highly shared sequence variants as a technical artifact. Only TCR beta chains were sequenced in this cohort, and the absence of alpha or paired-chain data limited detectable features. Because the 87-base-pair reads could not distinguish some IMGT-functional V segments, including TRBV6-2 and TRBV6-3, those segments were excluded. An earlier analysis of some 590 of the donors showed that most TCR beta V segments appeared in productive rearrangements either about 90% or about 30% of the time, which broadly matched IMGT annotations. A later analysis found that most CMV-associated TCR beta chains appeared HLA-restricted, with HLA associations seemingly driven largely by CMV exposure. V-gene and J-gene trimming of TCR beta chains was associated with a missense DCLRE1C variant in a later genetic analysis, and the association was replicated in an independent cohort. A few of the identified cytomegalovirus-associated TCR beta chains were confirmed in vitro to be specific for cytomegalovirus antigens. Compared with the roughly 700-donor mean, donors in an Asian-associated ancestry cluster had fewer N-insertions in productive TCRs, according to a later genetic analysis. The authors suggested that the approach could potentially be generalized to other disease states and immunological phenotypes. Most TCR sequences were seen in very few donors, while some public TCRs were found in many individuals. A total of about 180 TCR beta chains were listed by the study as associated with cytomegalovirus. The classifier was reported to diagnose cytomegalovirus status with high specificity and sensitivity in both the original and validation cohorts. For the cohort, immune exposure information was limited to CMV serostatus.

This clonotype originated in a female donor in good health and CMV-seronegative. Sequencing was carried out using PBMCs. Recombination connected TRBV11-2 to TRBJ2-2; D gene: possibly TRBD2, on 6 matching bases. The CDR3 reads CASTSGGASEELFF. The DNA is as follows: TGTGCCAGCACCTCCGGGGGAGCATCGGAGGAGCTGTTTTTT.